Listed here are 29 T cell receptor beta chains from one sample, sequenced in a study of blood T cells in healthy people across ages (dated by TCRdb to about 2015). The library was built by means of 5' RACE. Sequenced using an Illumina HiSeq 2500. A second about 6 to 11 cycle PCR used a sample-barcoded 5' primer and a J-beta primer mix. TCRdb passed the public sequencing reads through fastp at Q25 and MiXCR, retaining productive beta sequences. Entries are consolidated by CDR3 protein sequence, retaining the most common genes and DNA. The sample data list about 400,000 distinct CDR3 sequences, and more than 45% of these were observed just once. Together, the top ten hold around 53% of the sample. The sample taken for sequencing was blood. The receptors come from a man in his fifties or sixties in good health.

Concerning this clonotype: Sequence at one end of the junction differs from germline and may be a read error. V gene TRBV27 combines with J gene TRBJ2-4, with TRBD2 identical over 12 bases. The V gene's germline CDR1 is MNHEY and CDR2 SMNVEV (reference sequence). This CDR3 is built from 15 residues. The CDR3 protein is CACRASGGAGDIQYF. As DNA, the CDR3 is TGTGCCTGCAGGGCTAGCGGGGGGGCAGGAGACATTCAGTACTTC.

This clonotype was found a few times. This rearrangement joins TRBV5-1 to TRBJ2-5; 12 nucleotides align to TRBD2. The CDR3 totals 17 residues. V was pared by 4 bases and J by 4 bases, with 11 bases of the junction left unmatched. From germline, CDR1 is SGHRS and CDR2 YFSETQ. The CDR3 bases are TGCGCCAGCAGCCCCGGACTAGCGGGATACCGCGGAGAGACCCAGTACTTC. Translating it yields CASSPGLAGYRGETQYF.

This clonotype appeared many times. This chain joins TRBV6-5 and TRBJ2-7; 10 bases line up with TRBD2. V shed 7 bases, J shed 0 bases, and the junction held 6 bases outside the gene matches. CDR1 is MNHEY and CDR2 is SVGAGI in the germline V gene. The CDR3 has 15 amino acids. The CDR3 protein is CASMLLAGSSYEQYF. The CDR3 DNA sequence: TGTGCCAGCATGCTACTAGCGGGGAGCTCCTACGAGCAGTACTTC.

The chain couples TRBV24-1 to TRBJ2-7; weak D call: TRBD1 (5 bases). The tail of the sequence fits TRBJ2-5 better, so the J call may be wrong. Looked up from germline, CDR1 is KGHDR and CDR2 is SFDVKD. This CDR3 is built from 12 residues. The CDR3: CATCDSEETQYF. CDR3 in DNA: TGTGCCACCTGCGACAGCGAAGAGACCCAGTACTTC.

This clonotype was picked up a small number of times. V and J are TRBV4-1 and TRBJ1-5, with D unclear. The CDR3 sequence is 14 residues long. Germline loops: CDR1 MGHRA, CDR2 YSYEKL. V lost 3 bases and J 9 bases, leaving 15 bases between the germline ends. This CDR3 reads CASSHPGPSRPQHF. In DNA form, the CDR3 reads TGCGCCAGCAGCCATCCCGGGCCCTCGAGGCCCCAGCATTTT.

This clonotype was detected only a few times. The chain joins TRBV5-1 to TRBJ2-7, with 10 bases identical to TRBD2. Germline lookup yields CDR1 SGHRS and CDR2 YFSETQ. The CDR3 sequence is 16 residues long. The ends lost 2 bases at V and 0 bases at J; junction bases unmatched: 5. CDR3 DNA sequence: TGCGCCAGCAGCTTTACTAGCGGGGCTACCTCCTACGAGCAGTACTTC. Amino acids: CASSFTSGATSYEQYF.

This clonotype was observed a handful of times. The chain joins TRBV5-1 to TRBJ2-7; D might be TRBD2 (5 bases). V shed 0 bases and J shed 5 bases, with 21 bases lying between them. The CDR3 totals 17 residues. The germline gives CDR1 SGHRS, CDR2 YFSETQ. The CDR3 DNA reads as TGCGCCAGCAGCTTGGCCAGTTTAGGAGGAGATCTGGACGAGCAGTACTTC. It specifies CASSLASLGGDLDEQYF.

As for this clonotype: A much larger clone is a single base away; this may be a read error. The chain uses TRBV29-1 and TRBJ2-1, with 10 bases identical to TRBD2. Losses at the gene ends were 7 bases for V and 6 bases for J; bases not matched to a gene: 18. CDR3 length: 17 residues. Germline V gene data show CDR1 as SQVTM and CDR2 as ANQGSEA. CDR3 region: CSAQVLAGVLVRNEQFF. The CDR3, as DNA: TGCAGCGCCCAAGTCCTAGCGGGAGTCCTGGTGCGCAATGAGCAGTTCTTC.

The V and J genes are TRBV20-1 and TRBJ2-2; D ambiguous. CDR3 length equals 13 residues. Looked up from germline, CDR1 is DFQATT and CDR2 is SNEGSKA (reference sequence). Trimming stripped 8 bases from V and 7 bases from J, with 17 bases between. CDR3 DNA: TGCAGTACCAGACTCGGATGGGGCGGGGAGCTGTTTTTT. The encoded protein is CSTRLGWGGELFF.

There are a few counts of this clonotype. The chain combines TRBV20-1 with TRBJ2-5, with D possibly TRBD1 on 5 matching bases. The CDR3 is 13 residues long. Germline CDR1 reads DFQATT; CDR2 reads SNEGSKA (reference sequence). Trimming stripped 1 base from V and 2 bases from J, with 8 bases between. Written as DNA, the CDR3 is TGCAGTGCTAGAGGGGGCGTTCAAGAGACCCAGTACTTC. Residues: CSARGGVQETQYF.

The genes are TRBV6-1 and TRBJ2-3; the D gene is possibly TRBD1 (6 bases). Germline CDR1 is MNHNS and CDR2 is SASEGT. This CDR3 region has 15 residues. Deletions cut 5 bases from V and 4 bases from J, with 16 bases between. CDR3 amino acids: CASSTGSGMSDTQYF. In DNA form, the CDR3 reads TGTGCCAGCAGTACAGGGTCAGGAATGTCAGATACGCAGTATTTT.

The CDR3 sequence: CSAPMRTRGFGQETQYF. The DNA for the CDR3 is TGCAGTGCCCCCATGCGGACTCGCGGGTTTGGGCAAGAGACCCAGTACTTC. This sequence joins TRBV20-1 and TRBJ2-4; D may be TRBD2 (5 bases). The end of the DNA fits TRBJ2-5 better, so the J call may be wrong. Germline values: CDR1 DFQATT, CDR2 SNEGSKA (reference sequence). The CDR3 is 17 amino acids.

The chain carries TRBV2 and TRBJ1-6; D is perhaps TRBD1 (5 bases). The V gene's germline CDR1 is SNHLY and CDR2 FYNNEI. The CDR3 runs 15 residues. V was clipped by 5 bases and J by 3 bases, with 11 bases between them. This CDR3 reads CASSTQGGYNSPLHF. The CDR3 nucleotides read TGTGCCAGCAGTACCCAGGGAGGCTATAATTCACCCCTCCACTTT.

This clonotype has just a few counts. This chain uses TRBV29-1 with TRBJ2-7; either TRBD1 or TRBD2 may supply D (7 bases each). The V end was cut by 1 base, the J end by 2 bases, with 18 bases between. The CDR3 contains 16 residues. CDR1 is SQVTM and CDR2 is ANQGSEA in the germline V gene. The DNA of the CDR3 is TGCAGCGTTGAAGGAGCGGTCAGGGGGGGAACCTACGAGCAGTACTTC. Translation: CSVEGAVRGGTYEQYF.

This chain links TRBV27 with TRBJ1-2; D gene uncertain. Germline V lookup: CDR1 MNHEY, CDR2 SMNVEV (reference sequence). The CDR3 runs 15 residues. Between the trimmed V and J ends, which lost 4 bases and 4 bases, there was a span of 16 bases. CDR3 sequence reads: CASSSRLGLGYGYTF. The CDR3 DNA reads as TGTGCCAGCAGTTCCCGGTTAGGGCTTGGCTATGGCTACACCTTC.

Note on this clonotype: This may stem from a read error, because a much larger clone lies one nucleotide away. The chain combines TRBV10-3 with TRBJ2-7; either TRBD1 or TRBD2 may supply D (5 bases each). The CDR3 loop spans 13 amino acids. CDR1 and CDR2 (germline): ENHRY, SYGVKD. V dropped 10 bases and J dropped 5 bases, with 18 bases sitting between them. The CDR3 DNA reads as TGTGCCACTAAAGACCTAGGGACCCACGAGCAGTACTTC. Translating gives CATKDLGTHEQYF.

The V and J genes are TRBV3-1 and TRBJ2-7; D possibly corresponds to TRBD1 (7 bases). The V gene's germline CDR1 is LGHDT and CDR2 YNNKEL (reference sequence). Trimming took off 1 base at V and 3 bases at J, with 13 bases between the two ends. The CDR3 loop spans 15 amino acids. The CDR3 sequence: CASSQGRGRGYEQYF. The CDR3 region has the DNA TGTGCCAGCAGCCAAGGAAGGGGGCGGGGCTACGAGCAGTACTTC.

This clonotype has ten or more counts. J is TRBJ2-7 and V is TRBV21-1; the D call of TRBD1 is as the table states it, not checked on the DNA. TRBV21-1 is listed as a pseudogene. The CDR3 totals 14 residues. CDR3 region: CASSKGDSSYEQYF. The CDR3 region has the DNA TGTGCCAGCAGCAAAGGGGACAGCTCCTACGAGCAGTACTTC.

The table lists this clonotype with many counts. The chain has TRBV5-1 and TRBJ2-3; no reliable D call. The germline V gene has CDR1 SGHRS and CDR2 YFSETQ. Trimming removed 8 bases from V and 6 bases from J, with 7 bases in between. This CDR3 is 10 amino acids long. The CDR3 DNA sequence: TGCGCCAGGACCTATGATACGCAGTATTTT. This sequence encodes CARTYDTQYF. Drawing the rest from reference TRBV5-1 and TRBJ2-3, the complete variable domain is KAGVTQTPRYLIKTRGQQVTLSCSPISGHRSVSWYQQTPGQGLQFLFEYFSETQRNKGNFPGRFSGRQFSNSRSEMNVSTLELGDSALYLCARTYDTQYFGPGTRLTVL.

This clonotype turned up a few times. This chain joins TRBV29-1 and TRBJ2-1; possibly TRBD1 or TRBD2 for D (5 bases each). This CDR3 region has 14 residues. Germline CDR1 reads SQVTM; CDR2 reads ANQGSEA. Trimming took 4 bases from V and 7 from J, leaving 17 bases between them. CDR3 in amino acids: CSVVGWGKGNEQFF. The CDR3 region has the DNA TGCAGCGTTGTTGGGTGGGGGAAGGGGAATGAGCAGTTCTTC.

This clonotype came up a few times. This chain uses TRBV25-1 with TRBJ2-5; D is undetermined. Germline V gene sequence: CDR1 MGHDK, CDR2 SYGVNS. The CDR3 runs 11 residues. Trimming pared 5 bases from V and 4 bases from J, leaving 5 bases between. The chain's CDR3 is CASSFAETQYF. CDR3 bases: TGTGCCAGCAGTTTCGCAGAGACCCAGTACTTC.

This rearrangement joins TRBV18 to TRBJ1-1; tentatively, D is TRBD1 (5 bases). V was pared by 6 bases and J by 7 bases, with 15 bases between. CDR3 length: 13 residues. Per the germline V gene, CDR1 is KGHSH and CDR2 is LQKENI. CDR3 in amino acids: CASSPGTRGEAFF. Here the CDR3 DNA reads TGTGCCAGCTCCCCTGGGACCCGGGGTGAAGCTTTCTTT.

This clonotype occurred a few times. This rearrangement joins TRBV28 to TRBJ2-1, with D hard to call. V was clipped by 4 bases and J by 0 bases, with 19 bases between them. Germline assignment: CDR1 MDHEN and CDR2 SYDVKM. The CDR3 runs 18 residues. The CDR3 is CASSSLPWAQSSYNEQFF. The CDR3 DNA is TGTGCCAGCAGTTCCCTTCCTTGGGCACAGAGCTCCTACAATGAGCAGTTCTTC.

The chain uses TRBV29-1 and TRBJ1-1; D gene unclear. CDR1 SQVTM and CDR2 ANQGSEA come from the germline V gene. The CDR3 runs to 10 residues. The V end lost 6 bases, the J end lost 3 bases, and 5 bases lay between the germline ends. The CDR3 sequence: CSVLDTEAFF. CDR3 in DNA: TGCAGCGTGTTGGACACTGAAGCTTTCTTT.

The table lists this clonotype with a few counts. The CDR3: CASSLGSGSNIQYF. The CDR3 DNA reads TGTGCCAGCAGCTTAGGTTCGGGCAGCAACATTCAGTACTTC. The genes are TRBV7-2 and TRBJ2-4, with D unclear. The germline gives CDR1 SGHTA, CDR2 FQGNSA. V lost 1 base, J lost 7 bases, and 11 bases lay in between. CDR3 length equals 14 residues.

This clonotype was observed many times. With a much larger clone just one base away, this may be a read error. The chain combines TRBV11-3 with TRBJ2-5, with 12 bases fitting TRBD2. V was pared by 5 bases and J by 11 bases, with 18 bases of the junction left unmatched. CDR1 SGHNT and CDR2 YENEEA come from the germline V gene. The CDR3 is 17 amino acids. In DNA, the CDR3 is TGTGCCAGCAGCCCTCGGACTAGCGGGACTTTCTACAATGAGCAGTACTTC. It translates to CASSPRTSGTFYNEQYF.

This clonotype was detected only a few times. The J gene is TRBJ2-3, the V gene TRBV12-3 or TRBV12-4; 12 nucleotides line up with TRBD2. V was pared by 3 bases and J by 3 bases, with 4 bases of the junction left unmatched. The CDR3 has 16 residues. CDR3 sequence: CASSFLAGGRTDTQYF. The CDR3 DNA sequence: TGTGCCAGCAGTTTTCTAGCGGGGGGGCGAACAGATACGCAGTATTTT.

The chain is built from TRBV12-3 or TRBV12-4 and TRBJ2-5, with D possibly TRBD1 on 6 matching bases. The DNA matches TRBJ2-7 better at its end, which makes the J call doubtful. CDR3 size: 13 residues. In DNA, the CDR3 is TGTGCCGTCAAAAGGGGGTATACCCCCGAGCAGTACTTC. Its translation is CAVKRGYTPEQYF.

This clonotype was found a few times. The chain employs TRBV4-2 and TRBJ2-3; D unresolved. The germline CDR1 and CDR2 sequences are LGHNA and YNFKEQ. V was cut by 0 bases and J by 1 base, with 8 bases left in between. The CDR3 has 15 amino acids. The CDR3 sequence: CASSQEGSGTDTQYF. The DNA of the CDR3 is TGTGCCAGCAGCCAAGAGGGCTCGGGCACAGATACGCAGTATTTT.